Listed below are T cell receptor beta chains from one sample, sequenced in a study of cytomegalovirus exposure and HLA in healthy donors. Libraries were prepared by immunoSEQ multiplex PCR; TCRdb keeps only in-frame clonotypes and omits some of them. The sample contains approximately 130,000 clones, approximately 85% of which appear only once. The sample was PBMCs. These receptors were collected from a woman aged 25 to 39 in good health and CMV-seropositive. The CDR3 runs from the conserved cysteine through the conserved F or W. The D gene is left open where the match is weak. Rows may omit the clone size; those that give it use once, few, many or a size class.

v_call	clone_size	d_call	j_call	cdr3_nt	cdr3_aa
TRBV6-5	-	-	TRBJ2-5	TGTGCCAGCAGTCACCTTACAGGGATAGAGACCCAGTACTTC	CASSHLTGIETQYF
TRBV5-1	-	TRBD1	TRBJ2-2	TGCGCCAGCAGCAGGGACAGGGCCAACACCGGGGAGCTGTTTTTT	CASSRDRANTGELFF
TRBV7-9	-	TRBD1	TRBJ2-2	TGTGCCAGCAGCCTCAGACAGGGCGTGCTCACCGGGGAGCTGTTTTTT	CASSLRQGVLTGELFF
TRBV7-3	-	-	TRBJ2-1	TGTGCCAGCAGCTCGAGGACAGACAATGAGCAGTTCTTC	CASSSRTDNEQFF
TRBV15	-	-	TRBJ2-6	TGTGCCACCAGCATATCTGGGGCCAACGTCCTGACTTTC	CATSISGANVLTF
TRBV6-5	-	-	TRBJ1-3	TGTGCCAGCAGTTACTCACTTGGAAACACCATATATTTT	CASSYSLGNTIYF
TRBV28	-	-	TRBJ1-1	TGTGCCAGCAGTTTCCCCCCGGGGGACCTGACCCCTGAAGCTTTCTTT	CASSFPPGDLTPEAFF
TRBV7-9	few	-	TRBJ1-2	TGTGCCAGCAGCGGGGCGGCGGTCAACTATGGCTACACCTTC	CASSGAAVNYGYTF
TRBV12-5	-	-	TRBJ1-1	TGTGCTAGTGCCAAAGGGGGGAACACTGAAGCTTTCTTT	CASAKGGNTEAFF
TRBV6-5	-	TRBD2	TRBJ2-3	TGTGCCAGCAGTTACTCCCCGGGGGGGTCTACAGATACGCAGTATTTT	CASSYSPGGSTDTQYF
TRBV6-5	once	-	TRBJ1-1	TGTGCCAGCAGCTATAGCTTGAACACTGAAGCTTTCTTT	CASSYSLNTEAFF
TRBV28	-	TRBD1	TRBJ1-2	TGTGCCAGCAGTCAATCACAGGGGGCGGACTATGGCTACACCTTC	CASSQSQGADYGYTF
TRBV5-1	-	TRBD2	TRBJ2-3	TGCGCCAGCAGCATTCCTCCTCCTAGCGGGCCTTCCACAGATACGCAGTATTTT	CASSIPPPSGPSTDTQYF
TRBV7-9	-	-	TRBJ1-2	TGTGCCAGCAGCTTCGGGAGTAGCTATGGCTACACCTTC	CASSFGSSYGYTF
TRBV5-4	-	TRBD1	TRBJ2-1	TGTGCCAGCAGCTACCCCGGGACAGGAAACGGATCGTTCTTC	CASSYPGTGNGSFF
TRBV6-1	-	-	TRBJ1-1	TGTGCCAGCACCTTGGGTGGGACTCTTGAAGCTTTCTTT	CASTLGGTLEAFF
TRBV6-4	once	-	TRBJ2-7	TGTGCCAGCAGTGTCGACAGGTTCTCCGCCTCCTACGAGCAGTACTTC	CASSVDRFSASYEQYF
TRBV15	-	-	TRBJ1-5	TGTGCCACCAGCCGGGGGTGGGATCAGCCCCAGCATTTT	CATSRGWDQPQHF
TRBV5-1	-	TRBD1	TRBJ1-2	TGCGCCAGCAGCTTGTCGGGACAGGGAGAGGGCTACACCTTC	CASSLSGQGEGYTF
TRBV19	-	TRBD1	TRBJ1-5	TGTGCCAGTGAGACGACAGGGGTTAGCAATCAGCCCCAGCATTTT	CASETTGVSNQPQHF
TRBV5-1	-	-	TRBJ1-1	TGCGCCAGCAGCCAACAGGGTAACACTGAAGCTTTCTTT	CASSQQGNTEAFF
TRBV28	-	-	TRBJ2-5	TGTGCCAGCAGTTTATCCCAGGTCCAAGAGACCCAGTACTTC	CASSLSQVQETQYF
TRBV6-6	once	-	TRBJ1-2	TGTGCCAGCAGTAACGTCGGTGGCTACACCTTC	CASSNVGGYTF